The TCR beta chain described here comes from a study of cytomegalovirus exposure and HLA in healthy donors. This clone was recorded a few times. Its antigen is still unknown. A read error may account for a junction end that differs from germline. The study's findings and limits: What TCR beta sequences reportedly achieved was accurate prediction of HLA-A and HLA-B alleles in most subjects. No immune exposure information besides CMV serostatus was available.

The CDR3 consists of 12 residues. The V gene's germline CDR1 is SEHNR and CDR2 FQNEAQ (reference sequence). Primers for the PCR totalled 60 Vbeta and 13 Jbeta. Repertoires were generated with immunoSEQ multiplex PCR, while TCRdb's copy carries only in-frame clones and drops some. The table lists approximately 150,000 clones, roughly 77% of them singletons. J is TRBJ2-5 and V is TRBV7-9, with D tentatively TRBD1 (5 bases). The source of this sequence is a man aged 18 to 29 in good health and CMV-seropositive. The sequencing sample was made of PBMCs. The CDR3 sequence: CSSSLAQGTQYF. CDR3 sequence (DNA): TGTTCCAGCAGCTTAGCCCAGGGTACCCAGTACTTC.